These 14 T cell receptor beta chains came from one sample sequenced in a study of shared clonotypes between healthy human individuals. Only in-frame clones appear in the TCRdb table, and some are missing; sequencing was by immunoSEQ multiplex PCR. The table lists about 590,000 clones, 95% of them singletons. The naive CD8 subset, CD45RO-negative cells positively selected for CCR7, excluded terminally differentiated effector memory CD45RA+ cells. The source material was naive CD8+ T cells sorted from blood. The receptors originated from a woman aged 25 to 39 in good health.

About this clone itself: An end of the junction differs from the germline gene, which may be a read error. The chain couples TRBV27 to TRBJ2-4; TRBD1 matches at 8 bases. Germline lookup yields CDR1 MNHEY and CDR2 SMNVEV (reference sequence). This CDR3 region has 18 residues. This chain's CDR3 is CASSFAAPGGQAKNIQYF. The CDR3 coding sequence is TGTGCCAGCAGTTTCGCGGCCCCCGGGGGACAGGCCAAGAACATTCAGTACTTC.

The CDR3 sequence: CASSEWRGEGLDIQYF. In nucleotides, the CDR3 is TGTGCCAGCAGTGAATGGAGGGGGGAAGGGCTAGACATTCAGTACTTC. The J gene is TRBJ2-4, the V gene TRBV6-1, with D possibly called TRBD1 or TRBD2 (6 bases each). V was pared by 2 bases and J by 8 bases, with 19 bases between. This CDR3 region has 16 residues. Germline values: CDR1 MNHNS, CDR2 SASEGT.

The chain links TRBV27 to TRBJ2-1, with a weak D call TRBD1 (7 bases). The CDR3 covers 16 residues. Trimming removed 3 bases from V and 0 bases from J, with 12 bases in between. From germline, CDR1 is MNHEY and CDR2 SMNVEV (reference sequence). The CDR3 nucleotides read TGTGCCAGCAGTTTCTGGGGGGACAGCTCCTACAATGAGCAGTTCTTC. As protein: CASSFWGDSSYNEQFF.

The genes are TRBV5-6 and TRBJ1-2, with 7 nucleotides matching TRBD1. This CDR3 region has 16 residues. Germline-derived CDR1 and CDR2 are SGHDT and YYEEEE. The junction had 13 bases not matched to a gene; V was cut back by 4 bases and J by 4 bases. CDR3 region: CASSEGQARSFYGYTF. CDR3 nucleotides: TGTGCCAGCAGCGAAGGACAGGCCCGAAGTTTCTATGGCTACACCTTC.

CDR3 in amino acids: CASSRHSYGYTF. CDR3 in DNA: TGTGCCAGCAGTCGACATTCCTATGGCTACACCTTC. This rearrangement joins TRBV28 to TRBJ1-2; no firm D call. V lost 5 bases to trimming and J lost 4 bases, with 8 bases between them. Germline CDR1 reads MDHEN; CDR2 reads SYDVKM. The CDR3 spans 12 residues.

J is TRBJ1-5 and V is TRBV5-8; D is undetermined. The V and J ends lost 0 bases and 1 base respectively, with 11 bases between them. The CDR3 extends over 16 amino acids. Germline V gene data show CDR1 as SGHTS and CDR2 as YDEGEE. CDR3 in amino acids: CASSLVGDGSNQPQHF. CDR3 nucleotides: TGTGCCAGCAGCTTGGTTGGAGATGGAAGCAATCAGCCCCAGCATTTT.

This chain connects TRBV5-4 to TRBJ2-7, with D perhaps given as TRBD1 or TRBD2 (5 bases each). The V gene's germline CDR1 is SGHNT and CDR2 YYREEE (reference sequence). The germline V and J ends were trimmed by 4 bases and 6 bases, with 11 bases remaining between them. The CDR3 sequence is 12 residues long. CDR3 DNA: TGTGCCAGCAGCGAGGGACCGGGCGAGCAGTACTTC. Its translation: CASSEGPGEQYF.

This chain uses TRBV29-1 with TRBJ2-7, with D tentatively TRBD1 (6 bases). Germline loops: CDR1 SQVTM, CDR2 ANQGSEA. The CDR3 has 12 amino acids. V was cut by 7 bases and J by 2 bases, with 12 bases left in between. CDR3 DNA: TGCAGCGGACAGGACGGGACCTACGAGCAGTACTTC. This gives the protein CSGQDGTYEQYF.

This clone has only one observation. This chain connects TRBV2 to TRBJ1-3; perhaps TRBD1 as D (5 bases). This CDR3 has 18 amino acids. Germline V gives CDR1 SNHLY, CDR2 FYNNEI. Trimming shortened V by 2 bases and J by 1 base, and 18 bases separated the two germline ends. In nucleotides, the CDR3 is TGTGCCAGCAGTGAATATGGGGAAAAGGGGTCATCTGGAAACACCATATATTTT. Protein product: CASSEYGEKGSSGNTIYF.

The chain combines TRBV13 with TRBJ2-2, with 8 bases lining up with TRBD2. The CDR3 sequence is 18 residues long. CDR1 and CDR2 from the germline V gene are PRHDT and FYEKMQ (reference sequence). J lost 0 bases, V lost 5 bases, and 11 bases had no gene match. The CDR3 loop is CASSPLGAGGPNTGELFF. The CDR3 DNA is TGTGCCAGCAGCCCTCTTGGGGCGGGAGGCCCGAACACCGGGGAGCTGTTTTTT. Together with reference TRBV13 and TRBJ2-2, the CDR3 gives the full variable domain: AAGVIQSPRHLIKEKRETATLKCYPIPRHDTVYWYQQGPGQDPQFLISFYEKMQSDKGSIPDRFSAQQFSDYHSELNMSSLELGDSALYFCASSPLGAGGPNTGELFFGEGSRLTVL.

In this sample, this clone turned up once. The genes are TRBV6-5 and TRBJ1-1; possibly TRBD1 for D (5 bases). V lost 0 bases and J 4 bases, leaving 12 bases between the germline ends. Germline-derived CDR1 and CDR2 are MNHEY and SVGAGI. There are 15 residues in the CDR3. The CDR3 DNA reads TGTGCCAGCAGTTACTCAGGGGTTGGGGGCACTGAAGCTTTCTTT. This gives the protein CASSYSGVGGTEAFF.

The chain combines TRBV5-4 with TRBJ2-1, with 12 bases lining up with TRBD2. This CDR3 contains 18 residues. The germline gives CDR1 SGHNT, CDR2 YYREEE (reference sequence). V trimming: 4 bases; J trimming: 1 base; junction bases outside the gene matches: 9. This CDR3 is CASSTGLAGLLSYNEQFF. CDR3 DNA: TGTGCCAGCAGCACCGGACTAGCGGGACTTTTGTCCTACAATGAGCAGTTCTTC. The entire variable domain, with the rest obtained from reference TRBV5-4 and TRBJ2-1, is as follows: ETGVTQSPTHLIKTRGQQVTLRCSSQSGHNTVSWYQQALGQGPQFIFQYYREEENGRGNFPPRFSGLQFPNYSSELNVNALELDDSALYLCASSTGLAGLLSYNEQFFGPGTRLTVL.

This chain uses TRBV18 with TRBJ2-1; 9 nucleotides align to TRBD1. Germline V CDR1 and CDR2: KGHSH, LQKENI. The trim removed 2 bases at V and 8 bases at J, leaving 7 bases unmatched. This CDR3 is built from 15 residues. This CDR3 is CASSPEGGQGYEQFF. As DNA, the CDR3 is TGTGCCAGCTCACCAGAAGGAGGACAGGGGTATGAGCAGTTCTTC.

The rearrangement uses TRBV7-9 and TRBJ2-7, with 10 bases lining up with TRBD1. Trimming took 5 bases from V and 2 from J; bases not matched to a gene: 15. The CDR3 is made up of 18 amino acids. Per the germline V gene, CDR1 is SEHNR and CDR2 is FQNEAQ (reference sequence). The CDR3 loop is CASSERQGAAVGAYEQYF. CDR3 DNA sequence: TGTGCCAGCAGCGAAAGACAGGGGGCCGCTGTGGGAGCCTACGAGCAGTACTTC.